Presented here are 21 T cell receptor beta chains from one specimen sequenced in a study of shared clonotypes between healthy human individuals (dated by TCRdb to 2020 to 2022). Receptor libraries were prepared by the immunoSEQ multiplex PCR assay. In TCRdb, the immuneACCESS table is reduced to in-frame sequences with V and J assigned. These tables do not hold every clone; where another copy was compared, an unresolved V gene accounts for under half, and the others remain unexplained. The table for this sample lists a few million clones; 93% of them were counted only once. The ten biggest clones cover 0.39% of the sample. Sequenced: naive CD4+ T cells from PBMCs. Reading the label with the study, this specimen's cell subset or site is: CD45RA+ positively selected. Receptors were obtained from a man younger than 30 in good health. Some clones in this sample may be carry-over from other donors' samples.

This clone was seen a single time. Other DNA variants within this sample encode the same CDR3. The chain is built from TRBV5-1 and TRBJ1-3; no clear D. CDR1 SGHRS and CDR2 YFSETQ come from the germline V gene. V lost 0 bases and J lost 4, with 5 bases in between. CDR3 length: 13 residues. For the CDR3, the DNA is TGCGCCAGCAGCTTGGCTTCAGGAAACACCATATATTTT. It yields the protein CASSLASGNTIYF.

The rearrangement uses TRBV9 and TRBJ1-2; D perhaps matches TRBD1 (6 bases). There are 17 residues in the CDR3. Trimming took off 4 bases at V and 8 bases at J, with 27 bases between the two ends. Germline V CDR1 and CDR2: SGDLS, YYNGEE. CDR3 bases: TGTGCCAGCAGCTCGCCGCGGGGGGCACAGGATCCCGGGGGCTACACCTTC. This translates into CASSSPRGAQDPGGYTF.

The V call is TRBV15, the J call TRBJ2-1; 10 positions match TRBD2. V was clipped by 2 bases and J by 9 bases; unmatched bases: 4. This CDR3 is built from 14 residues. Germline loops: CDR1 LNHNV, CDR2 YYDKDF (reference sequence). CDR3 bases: TGTGCCACCAGCAGACCGGGACTAGCGAGTGAGCAGTTCTTC. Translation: CATSRPGLASEQFF.

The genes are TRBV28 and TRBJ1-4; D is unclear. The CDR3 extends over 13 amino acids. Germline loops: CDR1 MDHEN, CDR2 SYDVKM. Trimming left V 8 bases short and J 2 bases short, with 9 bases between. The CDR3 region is CASLTLTNEKLFF. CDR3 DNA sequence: TGTGCCAGCTTAACCCTCACTAATGAAAAACTGTTTTTT.

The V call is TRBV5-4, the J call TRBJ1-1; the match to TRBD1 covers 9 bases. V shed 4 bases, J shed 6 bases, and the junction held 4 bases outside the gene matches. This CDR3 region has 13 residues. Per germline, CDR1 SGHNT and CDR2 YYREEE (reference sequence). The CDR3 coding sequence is TGTGCCAGCAGCCCTGGACAGGGGCCTGAAGCTTTCTTT. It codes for CASSPGQGPEAFF.

The CDR3 spells CATSGGAYEAFF. CDR3 bases: TGTGCCACCAGCGGTGGGGCATATGAAGCTTTCTTT. The chain carries TRBV15 and TRBJ1-1, with D perhaps matching TRBD1 (5 bases). CDR1 and CDR2 (germline): LNHNV, YYDKDF (reference sequence). This CDR3 has 12 residues. V dropped 5 bases and J dropped 7 bases, with 11 bases sitting between them. The variable domain in full, with the rest retrieved from reference TRBV15 and TRBJ1-1, is DAMVIQNPRYQVTQFGKPVTLSCSQTLNHNVMYWYQQKSSQAPKLLFHYYDKDFNNEADTPDNFQSRRPNTSFCFLDIRSPGLGDTAMYLCATSGGAYEAFFGQGTRLTVV.

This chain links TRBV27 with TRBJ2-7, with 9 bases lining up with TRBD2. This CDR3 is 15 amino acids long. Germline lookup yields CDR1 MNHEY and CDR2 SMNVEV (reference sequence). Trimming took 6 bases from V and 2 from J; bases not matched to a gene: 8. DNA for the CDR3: TGTGCCAGCAGGGTTAGCGGGAGAGACCCCTACGAGCAGTACTTC. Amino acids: CASRVSGRDPYEQYF.

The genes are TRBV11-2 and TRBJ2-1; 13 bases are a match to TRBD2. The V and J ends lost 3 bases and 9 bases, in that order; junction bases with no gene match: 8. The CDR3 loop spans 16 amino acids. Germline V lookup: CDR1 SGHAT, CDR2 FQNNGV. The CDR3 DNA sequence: TGTGCCAGCAGCTTGGGACTAGCGGGGTCTTTTACTGAGCAGTTCTTC. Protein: CASSLGLAGSFTEQFF.

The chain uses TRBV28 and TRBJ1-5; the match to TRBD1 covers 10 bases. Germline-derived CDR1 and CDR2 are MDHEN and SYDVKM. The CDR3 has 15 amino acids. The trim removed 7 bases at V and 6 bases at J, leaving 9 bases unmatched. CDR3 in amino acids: CASNGQGVRGQPQHF. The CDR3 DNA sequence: TGTGCCAGCAATGGACAGGGGGTGCGCGGTCAGCCCCAGCATTTT.

CDR3 bases: TGTGCCAGTACTGGGGGGAACTCTGGAAACACCATATATTTT. Protein sequence: CASTGGNSGNTIYF. The chain carries TRBV19 and TRBJ1-3; the D gene is possibly TRBD1 (5 bases). V lost 7 bases and J 0 bases, leaving 10 bases between the germline ends. CDR1 and CDR2 (germline): LNHDA, SQIVND (reference sequence). The CDR3 is 14 amino acids.

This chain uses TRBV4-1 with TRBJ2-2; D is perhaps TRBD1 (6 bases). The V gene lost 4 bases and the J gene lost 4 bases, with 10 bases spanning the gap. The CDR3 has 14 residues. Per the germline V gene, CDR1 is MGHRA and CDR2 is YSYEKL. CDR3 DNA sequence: TGCGCCAGCAGCCGGGGGCACGGCACCGGGGAGCTGTTTTTT. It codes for CASSRGHGTGELFF.

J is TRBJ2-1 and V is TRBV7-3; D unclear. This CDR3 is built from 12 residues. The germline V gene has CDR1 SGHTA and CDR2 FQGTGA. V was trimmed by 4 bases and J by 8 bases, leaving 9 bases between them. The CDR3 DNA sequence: TGTGCCAGCAGCTGGAATAAGGATGAGCAGTTCTTC. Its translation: CASSWNKDEQFF.

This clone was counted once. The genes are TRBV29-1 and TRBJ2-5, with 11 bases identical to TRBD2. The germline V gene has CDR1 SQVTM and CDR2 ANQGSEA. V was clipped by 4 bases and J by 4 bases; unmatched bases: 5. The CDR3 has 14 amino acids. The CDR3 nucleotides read TGCAGCGTTGTACTAGCGGGAGCTCGAGAGACCCAGTACTTC. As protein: CSVVLAGARETQYF.

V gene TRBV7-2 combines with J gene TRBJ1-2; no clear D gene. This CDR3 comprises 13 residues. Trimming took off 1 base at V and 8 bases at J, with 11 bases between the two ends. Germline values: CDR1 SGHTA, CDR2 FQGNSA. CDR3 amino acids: CASSLDLTSGYTF. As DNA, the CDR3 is TGTGCCAGCAGCTTAGATCTTACATCCGGCTACACCTTC.

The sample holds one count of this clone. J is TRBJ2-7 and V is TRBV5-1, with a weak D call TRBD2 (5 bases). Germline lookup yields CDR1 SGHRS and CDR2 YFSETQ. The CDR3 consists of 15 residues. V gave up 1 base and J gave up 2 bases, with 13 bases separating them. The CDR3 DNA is TGCGCCAGCAGCTTGCTTCCGGGGTCCCCCTACGAGCAGTACTTC. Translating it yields CASSLLPGSPYEQYF.

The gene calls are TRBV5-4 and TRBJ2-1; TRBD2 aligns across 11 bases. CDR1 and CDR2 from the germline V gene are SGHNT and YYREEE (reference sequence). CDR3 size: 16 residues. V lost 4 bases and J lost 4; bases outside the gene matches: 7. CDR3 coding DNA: TGTGCCAGCAGCACCAGGACTAGCGGGCATTACAATGAGCAGTTCTTC. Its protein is CASSTRTSGHYNEQFF.

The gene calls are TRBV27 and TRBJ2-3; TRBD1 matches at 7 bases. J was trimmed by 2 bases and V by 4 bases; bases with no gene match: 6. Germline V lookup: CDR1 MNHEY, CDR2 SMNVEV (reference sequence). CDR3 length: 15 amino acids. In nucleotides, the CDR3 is TGTGCCAGCAGTTGGGGACAGACCTACACAGATACGCAGTATTTT. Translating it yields CASSWGQTYTDTQYF.

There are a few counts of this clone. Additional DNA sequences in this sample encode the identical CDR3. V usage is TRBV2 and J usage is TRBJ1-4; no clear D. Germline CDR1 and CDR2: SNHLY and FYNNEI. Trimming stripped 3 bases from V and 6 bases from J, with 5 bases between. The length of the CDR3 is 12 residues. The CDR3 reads CASSERDEKLFF. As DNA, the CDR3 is TGTGCCAGCAGTGAGCGGGATGAAAAACTGTTTTTT.

The CDR3 DNA is TGTGCCAGCAGCCACCGGGCCTTCTCTGGAAACACCATATATTTT. Translation: CASSHRAFSGNTIYF. The genes are TRBV5-6 and TRBJ1-3, with D hard to call. With 4 bases removed from V and 0 bases from J, the gap between germline ends came to 11 bases. CDR3 length: 15 residues. CDR1 SGHDT and CDR2 YYEEEE come from the germline V gene. The variable domain in full, completed from reference TRBV5-6 and TRBJ1-3, reads DAGVTQSPTHLIKTRGQQVTLRCSPKSGHDTVSWYQQALGQGPQFIFQYYEEEERQRGNFPDRFSGHQFPNYSSELNVNALLLGDSALYLCASSHRAFSGNTIYFGEGSWLTVV.

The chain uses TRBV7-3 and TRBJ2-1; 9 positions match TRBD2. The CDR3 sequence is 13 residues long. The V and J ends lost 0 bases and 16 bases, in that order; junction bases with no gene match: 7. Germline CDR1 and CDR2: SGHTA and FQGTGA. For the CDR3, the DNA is TGTGCCAGCAGCTTAACTTCTAGCGGGAACCAATTCTTC. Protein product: CASSLTSSGNQFF.

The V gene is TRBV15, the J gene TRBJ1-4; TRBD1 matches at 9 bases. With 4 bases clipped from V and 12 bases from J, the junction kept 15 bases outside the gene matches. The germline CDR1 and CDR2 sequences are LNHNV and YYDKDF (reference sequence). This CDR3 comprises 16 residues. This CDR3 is CATSMRSWRDRDELFF. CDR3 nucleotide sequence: TGTGCCACCAGCATGAGGTCTTGGAGGGACAGGGATGAACTGTTTTTT.